This T cell receptor (beta chain) comes out of a study of cytomegalovirus exposure and HLA in healthy donors. General study points: Donors were assumed by presence/absence analyses to have roughly uniform sequencing depth.

The PCR used 60 Vbeta and 13 Jbeta primers. The table came from immunoSEQ multiplex PCR; TCRdb's copy has only in-frame clones and leaves some out. The table lists 99,000 or so clones, over 12% of them singletons. Germline V gene lookup returns CDR1 GTSNPN and CDR2 SVGIG (reference sequence). V shed 3 bases and J 6 bases; nucleotides not matched to a gene: 10. The CDR3 is 14 amino acids. As concerns this clone: Its antigen is still unknown.

The receptor comes from a female donor in good health and CMV-seronegative. The sequencing sample was made of PBMCs. The chain joins TRBV30 to TRBJ2-7; 8 nucleotides agree with TRBD2. The CDR3 loop is CAWRGPGRAAEQYF. Written as DNA, the CDR3 is TGTGCCTGGAGGGGTCCCGGGAGGGCGGCCGAGCAGTACTTC.